The sequence of this TCR beta chain was determined in a study of T cells of healthy individuals (dated by TCRdb to 2016 to 2019). Remarks on this clonotype: The specificity of this receptor is unknown. The record has no base qualities; no much larger clone is one base away.

Library preparation was by 5' RACE. The reads were generated on an Illumina MiSeq. The public sequencing data were trimmed at Q25 with fastp and processed into clonotypes with MiXCR by TCRdb, which kept only in-frame beta chains. Duplicate CDR3 protein sequences are folded into a single record with the most common DNA and genes. The sample table holds about 96,000 distinct CDR3 sequences, of which approximately 16% were seen once. The leading ten clones occupy about 6.2% of the sample. From the cysteine up to the phenylalanine, the CDR3 has a length of 15 residues. The entry retains the CDR3 DNA only, 45 bases that are in frame from base 1. For CDR1 and CDR2, the germline V gene lists SGHTA and FQGNSA. Unmatched junction bases come to 9, with V trimmed by 5 bases and J by 6 bases.

This clonotype originated in a human donor in good health. Here the chain combines TRBV7-2 and TRBJ2-2, with 7 bases in between that match TRBD2. The DNA sequence reads TGTGCCAGCAGCGCCAGGACTAGTCATGCCGGGGAGCTGTTTTTT. The encoded protein is CASSARTSHAGELFF.